One T cell receptor beta chain is described in this entry. Its matching antigen is unknown. The record originates from a study of read filtering for tumor transcriptome and immune sequencing. The CDR3 totals 14 residues. CDR1 MDHEN and CDR2 SYDVKM come from the germline V gene. Between the trimmed V and J ends, which lost 5 bases and 5 bases, there was a span of 15 bases. Study-wide points: About 81.9% of IR-seq clonotypes had one read, totaling around 3.3% of reads; RNA-seq: 74.6% and 44.6%. The CD138-negative fraction was mixed bone marrow immune cells, not pure T cells.

This library used around 0.4 ug RNA and molecular barcoded adaptors spanning alpha/delta and beta/gamma chains. TCRdb redid the calling of the reads with MiXCR, one entry per CDR3 protein. The sample yields roughly 56,000 distinct CDR3 sequences, around 21% seen once. The V call is TRBV28, the J call TRBJ2-5, with a weak D call TRBD1 (6 bases). Sequencing was carried out using a population of CD138-negative cells sorted from bone marrow. The sequence was obtained from a donor aged 40 or older with multiple myeloma. The CDR3 bases are TGTGCCAGCAGTCGCGGACAGATTTTGGAGACCCAGTACTTC. It encodes CASSRGQILETQYF.